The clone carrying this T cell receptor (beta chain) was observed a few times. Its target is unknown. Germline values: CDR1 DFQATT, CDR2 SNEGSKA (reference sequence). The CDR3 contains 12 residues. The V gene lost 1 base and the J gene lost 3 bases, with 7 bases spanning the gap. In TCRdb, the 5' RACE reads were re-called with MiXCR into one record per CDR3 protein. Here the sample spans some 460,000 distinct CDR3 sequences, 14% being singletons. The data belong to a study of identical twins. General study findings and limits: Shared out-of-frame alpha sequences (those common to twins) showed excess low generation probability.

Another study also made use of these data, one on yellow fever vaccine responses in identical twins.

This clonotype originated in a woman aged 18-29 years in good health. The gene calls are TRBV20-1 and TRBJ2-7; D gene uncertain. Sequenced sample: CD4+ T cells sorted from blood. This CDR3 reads CSARVTDYEQYF. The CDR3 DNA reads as TGCAGTGCTAGAGTGACGGACTACGAGCAGTACTTC.